The clone carrying this T cell receptor beta chain was seen a few times. What it binds is not known. Unique molecular identifiers were incorporated when the TCRbeta library was constructed. From the PCR reads, TCRdb called clonotypes with MiXCR, one entry per CDR3 protein. Altogether around 600,000 distinct CDR3 sequences are present, 20% to 25% being singletons, with the ten largest covering roughly 13%. Trimming pared 5 bases from V and 3 bases from J, leaving 20 bases between. Germline assignment: CDR1 DFQATT and CDR2 SNEGSKA (reference sequence). There are 16 residues in the CDR3. The sample is drawn from a study of T-cell reconstitution after alpha-beta-depleted transplantation in children. Overall study results and limits: Several hundred expanded graft clones reportedly supplied alpha-beta T cells about two months after transplant. Some patients' high day-60 TCRbeta diversity was traced to surviving recipient T cells and thymic progenitors. By one year post-transplant, T-cell counts and diversity largely arose from T cells that were newly produced.

V is TRBV20-1 and J is TRBJ2-4; tentatively, D is TRBD1 (5 bases). The sequencing here drew on PBMCs, mostly from graft donor cells, taken 360 days after TCRalphabeta/CD19-depleted stem cell transplant. The clonotype comes from a boy younger than two who had a stem cell transplant for acute myeloid leukemia, so the T cells may come from the graft donor. As DNA, the CDR3 is TGCAGTGCTGGTCCCCCCAAGGGGCGCGACAAAAACATTCAGTACTTC. It specifies CSAGPPKGRDKNIQYF.